This record looks at one T cell receptor beta chain sequence and its context. The data derive from a study of shared clonotypes between healthy human individuals. Sequenced by immunoSEQ multiplex PCR; TCRdb stores in-frame clones only, minus some. The table records approximately 720,000 clones, about two thirds of them present only once. The CDR3 runs to 17 residues. The V gene end was trimmed by 1 base and the J gene end by 6 bases; junction bases not matched to a gene: 10. The germline gives CDR1 SGHDT, CDR2 YYEEEE. This TCR derives from a woman in her 30s in good health. The J gene is TRBJ2-1, the V gene TRBV5-6, with TRBD2 matching 10 bases. Input material: memory CD4+ T cells sorted from blood. This sample's subset: CD45RA-negative fraction. CDR3 sequence reads: CASSLRLAGVSSNEQFF. The CDR3, as DNA: TGTGCCAGCAGCTTGCGGCTAGCGGGAGTTTCGTCCAATGAGCAGTTCTTC.